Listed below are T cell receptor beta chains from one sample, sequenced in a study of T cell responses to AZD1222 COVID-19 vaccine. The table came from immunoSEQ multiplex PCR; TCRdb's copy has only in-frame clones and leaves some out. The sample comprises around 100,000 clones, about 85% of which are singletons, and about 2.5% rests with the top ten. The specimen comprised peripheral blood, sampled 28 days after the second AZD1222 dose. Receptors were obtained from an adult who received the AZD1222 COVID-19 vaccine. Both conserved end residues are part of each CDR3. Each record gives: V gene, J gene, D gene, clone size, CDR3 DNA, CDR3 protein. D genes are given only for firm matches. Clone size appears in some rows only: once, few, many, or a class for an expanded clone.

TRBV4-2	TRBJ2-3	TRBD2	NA	TGTGCCAGCAGCCAAGAACAGAGCGGGAGGGGCACAGATACGCAGTATTTT	CASSQEQSGRGTDTQYF
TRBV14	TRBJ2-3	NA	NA	TGTGCCAGCAGCCGGCCCCGCCAGGGGCGCTTTACAGATACGCAGTATTTT	CASSRPRQGRFTDTQYF
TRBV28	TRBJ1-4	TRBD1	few	TGTGCCAGCAGTCAAGGGGGGGGACAGTTTGAAAAACTGTTTTTT	CASSQGGGQFEKLFF
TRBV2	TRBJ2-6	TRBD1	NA	TGTGCCAGCAGCTCCGGGACAGGGCACTCTGGGGCCAACGTCCTGACTTTC	CASSSGTGHSGANVLTF
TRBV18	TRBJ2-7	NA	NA	TGTGCCAGCTCACCACCCGGCAGGGGCGGGTACGAGCAGTACTTC	CASSPPGRGGYEQYF
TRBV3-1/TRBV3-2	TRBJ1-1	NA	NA	TGTGCCAGCAGCCAAGGTAGGGACACTGAAGCTTTCTTT	CASSQGRDTEAFF
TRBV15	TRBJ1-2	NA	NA	TGTGCCACCAGCAGAGGATCCGGGGTGAATAACTATGGCTACACCTTC	CATSRGSGVNNYGYTF
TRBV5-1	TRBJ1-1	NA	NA	TGCGCCAGCAGCTTGGGGCGAGGCGGCACTGAAGCTTTCTTT	CASSLGRGGTEAFF
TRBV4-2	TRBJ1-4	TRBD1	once	TGTGCCAGCAGCCAAGGATACAGGGGGGGCGTTCAGGATGAAAAACTGTTTTTT	CASSQGYRGGVQDEKLFF
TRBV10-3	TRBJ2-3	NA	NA	TGTGCCATCAGTGAAGACATTTTGGGGCGCACAGATACGCAGTATTTT	CAISEDILGRTDTQYF
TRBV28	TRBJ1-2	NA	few	TGTGCCAGCAGTTTAGGAGGGAGCTATGGCTACACCTTC	CASSLGGSYGYTF
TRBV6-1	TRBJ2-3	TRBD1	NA	TGTGCCAGCAGTGATTCCCCGGGACAGGGGGCGGATACGCAGTATTTT	CASSDSPGQGADTQYF
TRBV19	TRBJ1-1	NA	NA	TGTGCCAGTAGTGAAGAAACTGAAGCTTTCTTT	CASSEETEAFF
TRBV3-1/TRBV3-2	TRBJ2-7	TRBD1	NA	TGTGCCAGCAGCACACGACAGGGCTCCTACGAGCAGTACTTC	CASSTRQGSYEQYF
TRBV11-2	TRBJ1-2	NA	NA	TGTGCCAGCAGCTTAGAATCCCTGACTAAGAACTATGGCTACACCTTC	CASSLESLTKNYGYTF
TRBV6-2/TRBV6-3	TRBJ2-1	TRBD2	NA	TGTGCCAGCAGTTACCCCCTTGTTAGCGGGAGGCTCCGGAATGAGCAGTTCTTC	CASSYPLVSGRLRNEQFF
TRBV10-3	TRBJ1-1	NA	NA	TGTGCCATCACTAAGGGACAACTGAACACTGAAGCTTTCTTT	CAITKGQLNTEAFF
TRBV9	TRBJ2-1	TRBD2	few	TGTGCCAGCAGCCCGAGCGGGAGGGGAAATGAGCAGTTCTTC	CASSPSGRGNEQFF
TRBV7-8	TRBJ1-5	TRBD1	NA	TGTGCCAGCAGCTTAAGGGGGACAGGGGGCGAGTATCAGCCCCAGCATTTT	CASSLRGTGGEYQPQHF
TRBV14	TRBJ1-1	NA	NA	TGTGCCAGCCGGATGACAGGAGTCTTCACTGAAGCTTTCTTT	CASRMTGVFTEAFF
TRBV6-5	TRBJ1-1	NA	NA	TGTGCCAGCAGTTACTCAGATATGAACACTGAAGCTTTCTTT	CASSYSDMNTEAFF
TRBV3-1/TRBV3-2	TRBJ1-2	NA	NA	TGTGCCAGCAGCCGAACTGGGAACTATGGCTACACCTTC	CASSRTGNYGYTF
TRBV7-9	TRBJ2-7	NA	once	TGTGCCAGCAGCTTAGTCGGGATCTACGAGCAGTACTTC	CASSLVGIYEQYF
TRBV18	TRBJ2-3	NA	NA	TGTGCCAGCTCACTACGACCTAGGGCCCGCACAGATACGCAGTATTTT	CASSLRPRARTDTQYF
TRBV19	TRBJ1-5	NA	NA	TGTGCCAGTAGTATTATCTGGGCAGGCAATCAGCCCCAGCATTTT	CASSIIWAGNQPQHF
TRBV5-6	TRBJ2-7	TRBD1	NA	TGTGCCAGCAGCAGACCCGGGACAGGGGGCAGATTTGACGAGCAGTACTTC	CASSRPGTGGRFDEQYF
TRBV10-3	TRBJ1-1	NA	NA	TGTGCCACCGGGTCTGGGACCTCGAACACTGAAGCTTTCTTT	CATGSGTSNTEAFF
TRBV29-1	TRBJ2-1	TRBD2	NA	TGCAGCGACCTAGAGTCTTCGAGCGGGAGGACGCACAATGAGCAGTTCTTC	CSDLESSSGRTHNEQFF
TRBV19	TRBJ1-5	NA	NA	TGTGCCAGTAGTATTGTGGAGGGCAATCAGCCCCAGCATTTT	CASSIVEGNQPQHF
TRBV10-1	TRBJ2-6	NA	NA	TGCGCCAGCAGAAATGGGACACCTGGGGCCAACGTCCTGACTTTC	CASRNGTPGANVLTF
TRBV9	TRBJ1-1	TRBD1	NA	TGTGCCAGCAGCATCCGGACAGGGAACACTGAAGCTTTCTTT	CASSIRTGNTEAFF
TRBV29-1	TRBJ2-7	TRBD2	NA	TGCAGCGTTGAACAGGGACTAGCCAATCGCTACGAGCAGTACTTC	CSVEQGLANRYEQYF
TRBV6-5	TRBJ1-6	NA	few	TGTGCCAGCAGTTACTTGGTGACAGGAAATTCACCCCTCCACTTT	CASSYLVTGNSPLHF
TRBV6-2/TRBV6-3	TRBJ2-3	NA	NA	TGTGCCAGCAGTTTATATTCCGGGACGAGACTGGCAGATACGCAGTATTTT	CASSLYSGTRLADTQYF
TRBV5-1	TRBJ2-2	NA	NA	TGCGCCAGCAGTCCAAGAAACCTGAACACCGGGGAGCTGTTTTTT	CASSPRNLNTGELFF
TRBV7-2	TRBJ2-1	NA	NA	TGTGCCAGCAGCTATACACTCGCTAGCAGTAATGAGCAGTTCTTC	CASSYTLASSNEQFF
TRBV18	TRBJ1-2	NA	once	TGTGCCAGCTCACCACAGCTCCCCACAGGAGCTAACTATGGCTACACCTTC	CASSPQLPTGANYGYTF
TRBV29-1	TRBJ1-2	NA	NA	TGCAGCGTTGAAGATCGCGCCAGGGGATCTGGCGGCTACACCTTC	CSVEDRARGSGGYTF
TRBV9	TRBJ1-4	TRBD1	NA	TGTGCCAGCAGCATAACAGGGGTTACTAATGAAAAACTGTTTTTT	CASSITGVTNEKLFF
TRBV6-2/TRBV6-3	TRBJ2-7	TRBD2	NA	TGTGCCAGCAGTTTCACAGGACTAGGAGGCACTTACGAGCAGTACTTC	CASSFTGLGGTYEQYF
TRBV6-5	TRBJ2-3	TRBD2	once	TGTGCCAGCATCGGGGTAGCGGGAGGGACAGATACGCAGTATTTT	CASIGVAGGTDTQYF
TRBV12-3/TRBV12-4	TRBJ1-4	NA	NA	TGTGCCAGCAGTTTAGCGGGTCGAAGACTGAATTTT	CASSLAGRRLNF